The source of this T cell receptor (beta chain) is a study of blood T cell repertoires in COVID-19. Study summary: Some COVID-19 samples were acute and others convalescent; all came from the United States, Italy and Spain. PBMCs, B-cell-depleted T cells, or T cells were the source of the cDNA or gDNA that made up the material.

The CDR3 totals 13 residues. V was trimmed by 5 bases and J by 2 bases, leaving 9 bases between them. Germline V gene sequence: CDR1 SEHNR, CDR2 FQNEAQ (reference sequence). The study recruited people aged about 18 to 95 years across approximately 25 US areas. Original handling: Using reference gene primer amplification, nucleated cell counts were estimated. Repertoires were generated with immunoSEQ multiplex PCR, while TCRdb's copy carries only in-frame clones and drops some. That table is the source of V, J and clone size, and D and trimming were worked out from the DNA. This sample has fewer than 350,000 clones, with about 86% found just once.

Sequences were obtained from PBMCs or T cells enriched from blood (not recorded which). The chain has TRBV7-9 and TRBJ2-5; D unclear. The TCR was taken from a woman aged 40 to 50 with acute COVID-19. Here the CDR3 reads CASSLLSQETQYF. The CDR3, as DNA: TGTGCCAGCAGCCTTCTCAGTCAAGAGACCCAGTACTTC.